One sample yielded the 10 T cell receptor beta chains listed below, sequenced in a study of T cell responses to AZD1222 COVID-19 vaccine. Sequenced by immunoSEQ multiplex PCR; TCRdb stores in-frame clones only, minus some. The sample yields some 170,000 clones, 90% to 95% seen once. The specimen was peripheral blood, collected 28 days after the second AZD1222 dose. The receptors derive from an adult who received the AZD1222 COVID-19 vaccine.

The rearrangement uses TRBV25-1 and TRBJ1-6; D remains unclear. With 2 bases removed from V and 7 bases from J, the gap between germline ends came to 15 bases. CDR1 is MGHDK, CDR2 SYGVNS, per germline. The CDR3 spans 16 residues. The CDR3 here is CASSEGVGKGNSPLHF. The CDR3 region has the DNA TGTGCCAGCAGTGAAGGGGTTGGGAAAGGGAATTCACCCCTCCACTTT.

This chain uses TRBV5-6 with TRBJ2-4; 9 nucleotides line up with TRBD2. Germline V gene lookup returns CDR1 SGHDT and CDR2 YYEEEE. Trimming at V came to 3 bases and at J to 3 bases, leaving 10 bases not matched to a gene. The CDR3 sequence is 17 residues long. CDR3 nucleotides: TGTGCCAGCAGCTGGGGAGGCGGGGGGGCCGGCAAAAACATTCAGTACTTC. This gives the protein CASSWGGGGAGKNIQYF.

The CDR3: CASSAGTAVGYGYTF. The CDR3 DNA reads as TGTGCCAGCAGCGCCGGGACGGCTGTTGGATATGGCTACACCTTC. J is TRBJ1-2 and V is TRBV9; weak D call: TRBD1 (5 bases). Trimming removed 3 bases at V and 5 bases at J, with 17 bases between. CDR3 length: 15 amino acids. Germline V gene sequence: CDR1 SGDLS, CDR2 YYNGEE.

Here the CDR3 reads CASSQGDEQFF. The CDR3 bases are TGTGCCAGCAGCCAGGGGGATGAGCAGTTCTTC. The J gene is TRBJ2-1, the V gene TRBV11-3; 7 nucleotides agree with TRBD1. The V segment lost 5 bases and the J segment 8 bases; nucleotides outside the gene matches: 0. The germline gives CDR1 SGHNT, CDR2 YENEEA. CDR3 length: 11 amino acids.

The chain has TRBV19 and TRBJ1-5; D not certain. V was cut by 3 bases and J by 5 bases, with 11 bases left in between. Germline V lookup: CDR1 LNHDA, CDR2 SQIVND (reference sequence). CDR3 length: 14 residues. DNA for the CDR3: TGTGCCAGTAGTATGTTTGACGGCGATCAGCCCCAGCATTTT. It specifies CASSMFDGDQPQHF.

V gene TRBV10-3 combines with J gene TRBJ1-1; 8 nucleotides align to TRBD1. This CDR3 spans 16 amino acids. Germline CDR1 is ENHRY and CDR2 is SYGVKD. V shed 6 bases, J shed 1 base, and the junction held 10 bases outside the gene matches. CDR3 amino acids: CAIRMDRAGGNTEAFF. DNA for the CDR3: TGTGCCATCAGGATGGACAGGGCGGGAGGGAACACTGAAGCTTTCTTT.

Note on this clone: The identical CDR3 is also encoded by other nucleotide sequences in the sample. This rearrangement joins TRBV12-3 or TRBV12-4 to TRBJ2-7, with 7 positions matching TRBD2. The CDR3 loop spans 13 amino acids. The ends lost 7 bases at V and 4 bases at J; junction bases unmatched: 7. In DNA form, the CDR3 reads TGTGCCAGCACTCTAACCGGGGGGTACGAGCAGTACTTC. Protein sequence: CASTLTGGYEQYF.

The chain employs TRBV20-1 and TRBJ1-5; D not resolved. Germline V gene data show CDR1 as DFQATT and CDR2 as SNEGSKA (reference sequence). Deletions cut 3 bases from V and 2 bases from J, with 11 bases between. The CDR3 runs 14 residues. CDR3: CSASLGVGNQPQHF. CDR3 in DNA: TGCAGTGCTAGTCTTGGGGTGGGCAATCAGCCCCAGCATTTT.

The rearrangement joins TRBV30 to TRBJ1-6; D not resolved. The germline gives CDR1 GTSNPN, CDR2 SVGIG (reference sequence). This CDR3 region has 17 residues. The ends were cut back, 0 bases at V and 0 bases at J, with 12 bases in the middle. The CDR3 nucleotides are TGTGCCTGGAGTGTACAAAGGGTGAGCTCCTATAATTCACCCCTCCACTTT. It encodes CAWSVQRVSSYNSPLHF.

This clone was detected ten times or more. This chain connects TRBV4-1 to TRBJ1-2, with D maybe TRBD1 (5 bases). Germline CDR1 is MGHRA and CDR2 is YSYEKL. The germline V and J ends were trimmed by 1 base and 7 bases, with 16 bases remaining between them. This CDR3 is built from 15 residues. The CDR3 DNA sequence: TGCGCCAGCAGCCAAGTCCCAACAGGTTTAGGTGGCTACACCTTC. Protein product: CASSQVPTGLGGYTF.